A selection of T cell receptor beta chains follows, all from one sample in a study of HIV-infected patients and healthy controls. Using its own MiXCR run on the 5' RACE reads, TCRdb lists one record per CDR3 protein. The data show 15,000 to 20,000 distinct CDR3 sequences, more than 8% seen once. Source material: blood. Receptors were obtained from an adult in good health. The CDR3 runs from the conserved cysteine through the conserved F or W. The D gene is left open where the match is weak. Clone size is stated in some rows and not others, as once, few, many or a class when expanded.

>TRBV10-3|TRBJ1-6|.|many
CAISGSSTGFSYNSPLHF
TGTGCCATCAGTGGCTCCTCGACAGGTTTTAGCTATAATTCACCCCTCCACTTT
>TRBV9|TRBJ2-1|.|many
CASSVSRPSTYNEQFF
TGTGCCAGCAGCGTATCCAGACCTTCTACCTACAATGAGCAGTTCTTC
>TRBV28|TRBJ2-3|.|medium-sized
CASAWGRSTDTQYF
TGTGCCAGCGCCTGGGGGCGTAGCACAGATACGCAGTATTTT
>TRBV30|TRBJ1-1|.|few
CAWTEGNLNTEAFF
TGTGCCTGGACGGAGGGGAACCTGAACACTGAAGCTTTCTTT
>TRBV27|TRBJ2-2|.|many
CASSLSITGMLSGELFF
TGTGCCAGCAGTTTATCGATTACAGGGATGTTGTCCGGGGAGCTGTTTTTT
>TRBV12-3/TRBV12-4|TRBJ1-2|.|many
CASRPTANYGYTF
TGTGCCAGCAGGCCGACAGCTAACTATGGCTACACCTTC
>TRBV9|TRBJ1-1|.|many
CASSVGMGDGTEAFF
TGTGCCAGCAGCGTAGGAATGGGTGATGGCACTGAAGCTTTCTTT
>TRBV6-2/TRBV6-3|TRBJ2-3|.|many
CASSHRAGRTDTQYF
TGTGCCAGCAGCCACCGGGCGGGGAGGACAGATACGCAGTATTTT
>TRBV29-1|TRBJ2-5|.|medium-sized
CSVEDRQRQETQYF
TGCAGCGTTGAAGATCGCCAGCGCCAAGAGACCCAGTACTTC
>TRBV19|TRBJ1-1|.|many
CASSIGILNTEAFF
TGTGCCAGTAGTATAGGGATCTTGAACACTGAAGCTTTCTTT
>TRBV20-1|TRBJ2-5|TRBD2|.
CSARTSGRGIETQYF
TGCAGTGCCAGGACTAGCGGGAGAGGTATAGAGACCCAGTACTTC
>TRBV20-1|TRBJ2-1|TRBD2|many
CSAKSGRVDNEQFF
TGCAGTGCAAAGAGCGGGAGAGTTGACAATGAGCAGTTCTTC
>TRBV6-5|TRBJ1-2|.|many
CASSYASYYGYTF
TGTGCCAGCAGTTACGCCAGCTACTATGGCTACACCTTC